This passage covers 2 T cell receptor beta chains from one sample sequenced in a study of shared clonotypes between healthy human individuals. CD8 cells classed as naive were CD45RO-negative and positively selected for CCR7, excluding terminally differentiated effector memory CD45RA+ cells. Repertoires were generated with immunoSEQ multiplex PCR, while TCRdb's copy carries only in-frame clones and drops some. The table records about 1,800,000 clones, approximately 95% of them present only once. The sequenced sample consisted of naive CD8+ T cells sorted from blood. The origin of the receptors is a man aged 18 to 30 in good health.

The chain carries TRBV6-6 and TRBJ1-2, with 8 bases that match TRBD1. The CDR3 length is 15 residues. Trimming cost V 2 bases and J 5 bases; bases outside gene matches: 7. Germline-derived CDR1 and CDR2 are MNHNY and SVGAGI (reference sequence). CDR3 DNA sequence: TGTGCCAGCAGTTACCCGGACAGGGAGGGTTATGGCTACACCTTC. This gives the protein CASSYPDREGYGYTF.

This chain links TRBV27 with TRBJ1-6, with 7 positions matching TRBD1. Germline CDR1 reads MNHEY; CDR2 reads SMNVEV (reference sequence). The CDR3 sequence is 14 residues long. V shed 6 bases and J 7 bases; nucleotides not matched to a gene: 6. DNA for the CDR3: TGTGCCAGCAGAAACCGGGACAGAAATTCACCCCTCCACTTT. This gives the protein CASRNRDRNSPLHF.